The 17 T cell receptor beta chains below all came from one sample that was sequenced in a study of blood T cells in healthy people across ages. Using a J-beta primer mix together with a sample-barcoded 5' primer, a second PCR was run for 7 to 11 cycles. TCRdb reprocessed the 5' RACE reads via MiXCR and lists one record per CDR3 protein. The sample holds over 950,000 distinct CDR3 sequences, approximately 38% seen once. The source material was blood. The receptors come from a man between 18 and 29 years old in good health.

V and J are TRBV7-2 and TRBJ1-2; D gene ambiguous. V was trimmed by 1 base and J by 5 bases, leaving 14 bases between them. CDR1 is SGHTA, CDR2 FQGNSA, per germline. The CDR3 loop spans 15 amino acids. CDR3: CASSLGWMPNYGYTF. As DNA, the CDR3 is TGTGCCAGCAGCTTAGGTTGGATGCCAAATTATGGCTACACCTTC.

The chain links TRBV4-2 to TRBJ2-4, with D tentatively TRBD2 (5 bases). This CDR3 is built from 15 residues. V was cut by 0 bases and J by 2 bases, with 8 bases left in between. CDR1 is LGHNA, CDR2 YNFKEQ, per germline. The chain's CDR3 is CASSQELGTKNIQYF. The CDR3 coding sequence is TGTGCCAGCAGCCAAGAACTAGGCACCAAAAACATTCAGTACTTC.

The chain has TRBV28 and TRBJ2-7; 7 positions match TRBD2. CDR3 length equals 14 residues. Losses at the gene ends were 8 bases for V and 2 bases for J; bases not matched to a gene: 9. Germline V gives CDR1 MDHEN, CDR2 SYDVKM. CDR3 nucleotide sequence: TGTGCCAGCCAGTGGAGCGGGGTGACCTACGAGCAGTACTTC. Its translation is CASQWSGVTYEQYF.

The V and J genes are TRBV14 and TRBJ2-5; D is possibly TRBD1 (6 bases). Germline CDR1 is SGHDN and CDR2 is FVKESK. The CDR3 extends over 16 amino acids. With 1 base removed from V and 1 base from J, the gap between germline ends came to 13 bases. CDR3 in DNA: TGTGCCAGCAGCCAAGCCCTTATGACAGGCCAAGAGACCCAGTACTTC. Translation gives CASSQALMTGQETQYF.

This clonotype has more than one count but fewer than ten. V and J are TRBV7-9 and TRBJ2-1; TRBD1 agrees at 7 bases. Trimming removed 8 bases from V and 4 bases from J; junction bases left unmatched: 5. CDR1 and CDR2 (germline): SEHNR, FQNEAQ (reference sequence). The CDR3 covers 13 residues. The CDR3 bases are TGTGCCAGCTTTCCGGGACAGTACAATGAGCAGTTCTTC. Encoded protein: CASFPGQYNEQFF.

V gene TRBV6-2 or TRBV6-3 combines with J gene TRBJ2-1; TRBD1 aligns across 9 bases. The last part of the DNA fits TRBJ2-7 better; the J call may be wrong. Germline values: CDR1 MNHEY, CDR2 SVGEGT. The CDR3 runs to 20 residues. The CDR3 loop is CASSFPSRDRVRRSYNEQYF. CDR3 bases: TGTGCCAGCAGTTTCCCCTCCCGGGACAGGGTCCGTAGGTCCTACAATGAGCAGTACTTC.

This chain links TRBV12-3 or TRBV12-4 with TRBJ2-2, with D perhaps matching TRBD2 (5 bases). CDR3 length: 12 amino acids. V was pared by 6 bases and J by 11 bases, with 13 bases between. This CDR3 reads CASRRKAGELFF. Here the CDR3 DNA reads TGTGCCAGCAGGCGCAAGGCGGGCGAGCTGTTTTTT.

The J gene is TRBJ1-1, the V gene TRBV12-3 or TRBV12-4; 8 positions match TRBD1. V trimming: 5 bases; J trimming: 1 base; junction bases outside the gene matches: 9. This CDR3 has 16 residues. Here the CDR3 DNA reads TGTGCCAGCAGTCTCCGGACAGGGTCGTGGAACACTGAAGCTTTCTTT. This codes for CASSLRTGSWNTEAFF.

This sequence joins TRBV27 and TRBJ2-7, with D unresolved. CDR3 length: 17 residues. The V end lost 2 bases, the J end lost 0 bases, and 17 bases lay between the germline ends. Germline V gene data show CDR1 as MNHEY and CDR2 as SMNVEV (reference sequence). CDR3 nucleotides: TGTGCCAGCAGTTTAGGCAGGATGGGCCTTAGCTCCTACGAGCAGTACTTC. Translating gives CASSLGRMGLSSYEQYF.

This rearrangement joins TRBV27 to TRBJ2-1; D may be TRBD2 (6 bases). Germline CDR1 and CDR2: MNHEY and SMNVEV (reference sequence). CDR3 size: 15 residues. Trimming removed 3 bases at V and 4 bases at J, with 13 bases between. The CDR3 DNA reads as TGTGCCAGCAGTTTGACACTAGCAGTATACAATGAGCAGTTCTTC. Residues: CASSLTLAVYNEQFF.

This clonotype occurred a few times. Here the CDR3 reads CSAMPGGSRNEQFF. The CDR3 bases are TGCAGTGCTATGCCAGGGGGGTCACGCAATGAGCAGTTCTTC. V usage is TRBV20-1 and J usage is TRBJ2-1, with D tentatively TRBD1 (7 bases). The germline V gene has CDR1 DFQATT and CDR2 SNEGSKA (reference sequence). Trimming left V 4 bases short and J 6 bases short, with 16 bases between. The CDR3 is 14 residues long.

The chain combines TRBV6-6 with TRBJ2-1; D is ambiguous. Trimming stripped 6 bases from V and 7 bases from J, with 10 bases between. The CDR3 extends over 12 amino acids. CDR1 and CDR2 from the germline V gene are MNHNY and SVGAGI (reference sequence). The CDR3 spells CASRLGLNEQFF. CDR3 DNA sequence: TGTGCCAGCAGATTAGGGTTGAATGAGCAGTTCTTC.

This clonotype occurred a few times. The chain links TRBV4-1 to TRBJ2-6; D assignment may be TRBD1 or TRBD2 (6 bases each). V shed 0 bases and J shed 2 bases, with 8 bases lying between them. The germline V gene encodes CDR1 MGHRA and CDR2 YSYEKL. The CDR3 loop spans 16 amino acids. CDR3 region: CASSQDGGPGANVLTF. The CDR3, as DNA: TGCGCCAGCAGCCAAGATGGGGGGCCTGGGGCCAACGTCCTGACTTTC.

The CDR3, as DNA: TGCAGTGCTAGACCTCGCGGACAGGGCCGGGCAGATACGCAGTATTTT. Translated: CSARPRGQGRADTQYF. V and J are TRBV20-1 and TRBJ2-3; 8 bases map to TRBD1. Germline values: CDR1 DFQATT, CDR2 SNEGSKA (reference sequence). The CDR3 covers 16 residues. The V and J ends lost 2 bases and 4 bases, in that order; junction bases with no gene match: 11.

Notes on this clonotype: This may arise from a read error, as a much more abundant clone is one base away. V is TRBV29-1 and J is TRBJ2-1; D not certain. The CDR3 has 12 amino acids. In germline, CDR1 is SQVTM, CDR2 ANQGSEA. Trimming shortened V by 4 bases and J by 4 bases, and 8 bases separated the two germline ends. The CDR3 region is CSVGRRYNEQFF. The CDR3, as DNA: TGCAGCGTTGGACGTCGGTACAATGAGCAGTTCTTC.

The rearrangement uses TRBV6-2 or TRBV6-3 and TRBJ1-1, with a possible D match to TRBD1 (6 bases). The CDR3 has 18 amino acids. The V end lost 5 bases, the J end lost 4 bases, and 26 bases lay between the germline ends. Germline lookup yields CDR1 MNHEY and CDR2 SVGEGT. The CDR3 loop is CASSHPLGADFLGTEAFF. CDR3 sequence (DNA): TGTGCCAGCAGTCACCCTTTGGGGGCAGATTTCTTGGGCACTGAAGCTTTCTTT.

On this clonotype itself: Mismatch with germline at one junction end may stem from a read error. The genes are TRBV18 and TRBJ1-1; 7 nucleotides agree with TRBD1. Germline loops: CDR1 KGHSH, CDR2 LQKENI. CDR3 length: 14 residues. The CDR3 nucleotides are TGTGCCATCTCACCGGGACAGCGCAGCACTGAAGCTTTCTTT. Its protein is CAISPGQRSTEAFF.